This T cell receptor (beta chain) comes out of a study of response to subunit inactivated influenza vaccine. Study-wide points: Authors suggested few new T cells are recruited by each seasonal influenza vaccination.

The table lists this clonotype with a few counts. Its antigen is still unknown. The CDR3 is 14 amino acids. From germline, CDR1 is SGHNT and CDR2 YYREEE (reference sequence). V lost 4 bases to trimming and J lost 1 base, with 12 bases between them. One entry per CDR3 protein results from TCRdb running MiXCR on the RT-PCR reads. The sample yields hundreds of thousands of distinct CDR3 sequences, approximately 14% seen once. The starting material was PBMCs from blood, obtained approximately 15 days before vaccination. The origin of this receptor is a man aged 50-60 years who received an inactivated influenza vaccine. The J gene is TRBJ2-7, the V gene TRBV5-4; no firm D call. CDR3 sequence: CASSHRAASYEQYF. CDR3 coding DNA: TGTGCCAGCAGCCACCGTGCGGCGTCCTACGAGCAGTACTTC.